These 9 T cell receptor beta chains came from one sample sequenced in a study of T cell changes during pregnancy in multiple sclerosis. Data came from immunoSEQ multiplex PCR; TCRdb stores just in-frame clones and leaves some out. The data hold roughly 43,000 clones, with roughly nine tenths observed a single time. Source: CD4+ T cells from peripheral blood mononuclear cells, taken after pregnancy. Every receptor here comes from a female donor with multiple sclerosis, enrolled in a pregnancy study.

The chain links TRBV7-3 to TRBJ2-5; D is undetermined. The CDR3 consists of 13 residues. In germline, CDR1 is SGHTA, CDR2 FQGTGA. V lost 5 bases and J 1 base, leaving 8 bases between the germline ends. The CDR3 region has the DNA TGTGCCAGCAGCATACAAGTCCAAGAGACCCAGTACTTC. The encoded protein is CASSIQVQETQYF. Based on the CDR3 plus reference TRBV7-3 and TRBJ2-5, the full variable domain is GAGVSQTPSNKVTEKGKYVELRCDPISGHTALYWYRQSLGQGPEFLIYFQGTGAADDSGLPNDRFFAVRPEGSVSTLKIQRTERGDSAVYLCASSIQVQETQYFGPGTRLLVL.

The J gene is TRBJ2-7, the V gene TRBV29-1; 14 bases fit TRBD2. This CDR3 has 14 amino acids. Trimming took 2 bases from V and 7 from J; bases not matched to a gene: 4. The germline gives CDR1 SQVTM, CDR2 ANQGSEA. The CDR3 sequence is CSVEWTSGRREQYF. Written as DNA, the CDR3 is TGCAGCGTTGAATGGACTAGCGGGAGGAGGGAGCAGTACTTC.

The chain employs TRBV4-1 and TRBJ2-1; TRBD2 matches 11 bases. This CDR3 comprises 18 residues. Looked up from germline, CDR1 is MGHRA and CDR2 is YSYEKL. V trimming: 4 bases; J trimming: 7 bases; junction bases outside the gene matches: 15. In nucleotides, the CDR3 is TGCGCCAGCAGCCTGCGTACTAGCGGGAGCTTGGGGGGGAATGAGCAGTTCTTC. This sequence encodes CASSLRTSGSLGGNEQFF.

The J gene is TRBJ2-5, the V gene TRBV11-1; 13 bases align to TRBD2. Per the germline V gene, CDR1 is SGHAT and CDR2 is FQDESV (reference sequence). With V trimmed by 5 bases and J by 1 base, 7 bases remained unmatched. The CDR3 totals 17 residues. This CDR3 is CASSLRTSGSLQETQYF. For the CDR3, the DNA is TGTGCCAGCAGCCTGCGGACTAGCGGGAGTCTCCAAGAGACCCAGTACTTC.

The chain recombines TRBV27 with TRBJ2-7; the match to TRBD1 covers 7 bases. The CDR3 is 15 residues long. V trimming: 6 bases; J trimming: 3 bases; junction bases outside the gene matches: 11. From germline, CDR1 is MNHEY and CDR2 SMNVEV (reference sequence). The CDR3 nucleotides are TGTGCCAGCAGGGCGACAGGGATCCACCTCTACGAGCAGTACTTC. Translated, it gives CASRATGIHLYEQYF.

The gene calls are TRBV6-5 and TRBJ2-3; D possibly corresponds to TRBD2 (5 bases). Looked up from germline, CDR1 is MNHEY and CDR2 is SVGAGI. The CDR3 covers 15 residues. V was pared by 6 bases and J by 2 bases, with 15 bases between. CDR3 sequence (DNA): TGTGCCAGCAGCGCAAGGACTTCTAACACAGATACGCAGTATTTT. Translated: CASSARTSNTDTQYF.

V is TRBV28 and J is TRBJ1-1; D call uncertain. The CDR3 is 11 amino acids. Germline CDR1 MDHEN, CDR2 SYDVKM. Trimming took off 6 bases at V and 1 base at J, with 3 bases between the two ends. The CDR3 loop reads CASSRNTEAFF. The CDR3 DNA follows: TGTGCCAGCAGCCGGAACACTGAAGCTTTCTTT. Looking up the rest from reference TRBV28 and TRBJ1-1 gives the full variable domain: DVKVTQSSRYLVKRTGEKVFLECVQDMDHENMFWYRQDPGLGLRLIYFSYDVKMKEKGDIPEGYSVSREKKERFSLILESASTNQTSMYLCASSRNTEAFFGQGTRLTVV.

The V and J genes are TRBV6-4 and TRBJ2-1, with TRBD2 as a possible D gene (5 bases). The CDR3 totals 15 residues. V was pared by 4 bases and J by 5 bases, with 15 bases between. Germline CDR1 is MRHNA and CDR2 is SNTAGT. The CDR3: CASSVLAGPHNEQFF. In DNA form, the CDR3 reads TGTGCCAGCAGTGTGCTAGCAGGCCCCCACAATGAGCAGTTCTTC.

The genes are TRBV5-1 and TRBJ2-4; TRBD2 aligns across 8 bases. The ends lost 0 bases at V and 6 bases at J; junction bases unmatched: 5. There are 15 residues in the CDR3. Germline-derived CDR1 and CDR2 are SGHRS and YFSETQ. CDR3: CASSLAQRERNIQYF. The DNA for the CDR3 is TGCGCCAGCAGCTTGGCCCAGCGGGAGAGAAACATTCAGTACTTC.